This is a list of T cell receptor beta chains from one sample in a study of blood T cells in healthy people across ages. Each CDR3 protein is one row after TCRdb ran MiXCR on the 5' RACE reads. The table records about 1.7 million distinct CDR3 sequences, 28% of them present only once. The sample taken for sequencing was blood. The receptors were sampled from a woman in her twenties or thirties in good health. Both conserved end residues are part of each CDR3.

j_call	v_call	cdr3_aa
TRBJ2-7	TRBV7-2	CASSLQGGYEQYF
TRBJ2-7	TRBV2	CASSGGYSGEQYF
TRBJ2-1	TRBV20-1	CSARGSGREDEQFF
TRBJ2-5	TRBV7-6	CATQGLQETQYF
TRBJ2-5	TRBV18	CASSPGVQETQYF
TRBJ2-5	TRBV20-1	CSAMDRGVGETQYF
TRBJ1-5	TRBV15	CATSRDQGVSNQPQHF
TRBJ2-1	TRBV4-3	CASSQGAEGYEQFF
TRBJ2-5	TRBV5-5	CASSFGLAGAGTQYF
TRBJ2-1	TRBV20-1	CSASPQGKDEQFF
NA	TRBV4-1	CASSPLGLAGGTQYF
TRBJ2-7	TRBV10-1	CASSEFGLAGGLVSCEQYF
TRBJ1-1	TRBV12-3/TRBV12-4	CASSKRHTERTEAFF
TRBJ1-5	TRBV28	CASSLYGEQPQHF
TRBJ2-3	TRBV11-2	CASSLDRSGGTDTQYF
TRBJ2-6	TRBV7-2	CASTRSGRFSGANVLTF
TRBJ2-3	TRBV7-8	CASSLFGSRDTQYF
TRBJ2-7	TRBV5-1	CASSFGQFYEQYF
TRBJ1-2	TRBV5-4	CASSSQGRGYTF
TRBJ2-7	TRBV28	CASSLGQGDLYEQYF
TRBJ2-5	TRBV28	CAAGPTRGETQYF
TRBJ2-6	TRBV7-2	CASSRVGSSGANVLTF
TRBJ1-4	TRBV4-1	CASSQYLTGGGEKLFF
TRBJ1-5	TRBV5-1	CASSLAGSDQPQHF
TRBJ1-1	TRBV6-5	CASSYRNTEAFF